Below, 4 T cell receptor beta chains from the same sample are listed, as sequenced in a study of CD8+ T cells in alopecia areata. RNA extraction was followed by reverse transcription into cDNA, which acted as the sequencing template. Produced via immunoSEQ multiplex PCR; TCRdb's table is partial and in-frame only. The sample has approximately 150,000 clones; 50% to 65% are singletons. The specimen sequenced was CD4+ T cells sorted from blood. These receptor sequences come from a human donor in good health.

The chain couples TRBV4-1 to TRBJ2-7; 12 positions agree with TRBD1. The V gene end was trimmed by 1 base and the J gene end by 6 bases; junction bases not matched to a gene: 7. CDR1 is MGHRA and CDR2 is YSYEKL in the germline V gene. The CDR3 runs to 16 residues. DNA for the CDR3: TGCGCCAGCAGCCAAGGGATGGGACAGGGGGCGTCCGAGCAGTACTTC. Residues: CASSQGMGQGASEQYF.

The J gene is TRBJ2-1, the V gene TRBV1; TRBD2, the table's D call, was not compared with the DNA. TRBV1 is marked as a pseudogene. This CDR3 has 15 residues. The CDR3 region has the DNA TGCACCAGCAGTCCGCACGGCGGGATTCAAGATGAGCAGTTCTTC. It yields the protein CTSSPHGGIQDEQFF.

This clone turned up a few times. V gene TRBV28 combines with J gene TRBJ2-5, with TRBD2 matching over 13 bases. V trimming: 2 bases; J trimming: 10 bases; junction bases outside the gene matches: 4. CDR1 and CDR2 (germline): MDHEN, SYDVKM. The CDR3 is 14 amino acids. The CDR3 nucleotides are TGTGCCAGCAGTTTAGGAGGACTAGCGGGAGACCAGTACTTC. As protein: CASSLGGLAGDQYF.

This sequence joins TRBV5-5 and TRBJ1-2; TRBD1 is a possible D gene (5 bases). Germline V gene lookup returns CDR1 SGHKS and CDR2 YYEKEE (reference sequence). V shed 4 bases and J shed 4 bases, with 11 bases lying between them. CDR3 length: 13 residues. The CDR3 DNA is TGTGCCAGCAGCCCGCGGGACGGCTATGGCTACACCTTC. The encoded protein is CASSPRDGYGYTF.